The clone carrying this T cell receptor beta chain was detected once. The data were taken from a study of blood T cell repertoires in COVID-19. Study as a whole: Acute-phase and convalescent COVID-19 samples originated in the United States, Italy and Spain.

The authors' processing: Scientists estimated how many nucleated cells there were by amplifying reference gene primers. Repertoires were generated with immunoSEQ multiplex PCR, while TCRdb's copy carries only in-frame clones and drops some. Clone size and the V and J calls come from that table; the DNA yielded D and trimming. This table holds around 130,000 clones, around nine tenths found once. The germline gives CDR1 SGHTA, CDR2 FQGNSA. This CDR3 has 14 amino acids. With 3 bases clipped from V and 6 bases from J, the junction kept 5 bases outside the gene matches. The receptor was derived from a woman aged 50 to 60 with acute or convalescent COVID-19. V and J are TRBV7-2 and TRBJ1-5; 7 bases map to TRBD1. The sequenced material came from peripheral blood. This CDR3 is CASSFDRDGQPQHF. The DNA of the CDR3 is TGTGCCAGCAGCTTCGACAGGGATGGTCAGCCCCAGCATTTT.